The T cell receptor (beta chain) described here comes from a study of T cell responses to AZD1222 COVID-19 vaccine. Germline CDR1 LNHDA, CDR2 SQIVND (reference sequence). Trimming left V 5 bases short and J 6 bases short, with 17 bases between. This CDR3 has 15 residues. The assay was immunoSEQ multiplex PCR, and TCRdb's table has in-frame clones only and misses some. The top ten hold approximately 7.5% of the sample, which has about 120,000 clones, roughly nine tenths seen once. The source material was peripheral blood, sampled on day 0 of AZD1222 vaccination. This receptor was identified in an adult in good health. V gene TRBV19 combines with J gene TRBJ1-5; a possible D gene is TRBD1 (6 bases). In nucleotides, the CDR3 is TGTGCCAGTAGTCCTTACAGGGCGCAAGGTCAGCCCCAGCATTTT. Residues: CASSPYRAQGQPQHF.